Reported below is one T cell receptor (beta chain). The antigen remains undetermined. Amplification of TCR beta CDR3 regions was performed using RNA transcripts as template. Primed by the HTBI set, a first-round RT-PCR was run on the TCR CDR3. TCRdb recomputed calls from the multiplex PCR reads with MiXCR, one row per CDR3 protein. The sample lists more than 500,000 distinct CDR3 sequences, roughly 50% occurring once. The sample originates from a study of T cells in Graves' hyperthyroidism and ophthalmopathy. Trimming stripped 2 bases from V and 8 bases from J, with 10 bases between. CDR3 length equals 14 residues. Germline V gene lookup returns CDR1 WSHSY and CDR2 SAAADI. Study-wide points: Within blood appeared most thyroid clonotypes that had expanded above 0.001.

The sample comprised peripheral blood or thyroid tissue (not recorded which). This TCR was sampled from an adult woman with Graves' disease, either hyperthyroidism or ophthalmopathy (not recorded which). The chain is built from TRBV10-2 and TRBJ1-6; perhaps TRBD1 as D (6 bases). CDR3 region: CASSETGFYSPLHF. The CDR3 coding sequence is TGCGCCAGCAGTGAGACAGGGTTCTATTCACCCCTCCACTTT.